This TCR beta chain was identified in a study of blood T cell repertoires in COVID-19. Study background: PBMCs, B-cell-depleted T cells, or T cells were the source of the cDNA or gDNA that made up the material.

With 7 bases clipped from V and 7 bases from J, the junction kept 9 bases outside the gene matches. There are 13 residues in the CDR3. Assay used: immunoSEQ multiplex PCR; TCRdb lists only in-frame clones, some missing. This table holds more than 250,000 clones, approximately 83% found once. The sequenced sample was peripheral blood. The chain is built from TRBV12-3 or TRBV12-4 and TRBJ1-1, with 7 bases lining up with TRBD1. This receptor was identified in a woman in her 30s who had recovered from COVID-19. CDR3 coding DNA: TGTGCCAGCATCACAAGGGGGCGAGGTGAAGCTTTCTTT. It is translated as CASITRGRGEAFF.